This T cell receptor (beta chain) came from a study of OX40 agonist ivuxolimab in advanced cancers. In the study overall: The patients got ivuxolimab, which is an agonistic anti-OX40 (CD134) antibody. General study points: CD4+ and CD8+ blood T cells expanded clonally by week 6 at 0.1 to 3.0 mg/kg. In a subset of nonresponders, normalized T-cell clonal expansion was also low.

Per germline, CDR1 SGHRS and CDR2 YFSETQ. V was clipped by 7 bases and J by 3 bases; unmatched bases: 3. CDR3 length equals 13 residues. To note about this clone: The antigen remains undetermined.

Generated by immunoSEQ multiplex PCR, the TCRdb table keeps only in-frame clones and is missing some. The data show around 75,000 clones, with roughly 86% seen just once and 2% to 3% held by the top ten. Prior autoimmune disease or systemic immunosuppression barred patients. The TCR originated in an adult with an advanced solid tumor such as melanoma, head and neck, liver or kidney cancer. The sequencing here drew on CD4+ or CD8+ T cells sorted from blood, taken in a trial of the OX40 agonist ivuxolimab. This sequence joins TRBV5-1 and TRBJ2-5; 10 nucleotides match TRBD2. As DNA, the CDR3 is TGCGCCAGCTCAGCGGGGGGGGAAGAGACCCAGTACTTC. Protein sequence: CASSAGGEETQYF.